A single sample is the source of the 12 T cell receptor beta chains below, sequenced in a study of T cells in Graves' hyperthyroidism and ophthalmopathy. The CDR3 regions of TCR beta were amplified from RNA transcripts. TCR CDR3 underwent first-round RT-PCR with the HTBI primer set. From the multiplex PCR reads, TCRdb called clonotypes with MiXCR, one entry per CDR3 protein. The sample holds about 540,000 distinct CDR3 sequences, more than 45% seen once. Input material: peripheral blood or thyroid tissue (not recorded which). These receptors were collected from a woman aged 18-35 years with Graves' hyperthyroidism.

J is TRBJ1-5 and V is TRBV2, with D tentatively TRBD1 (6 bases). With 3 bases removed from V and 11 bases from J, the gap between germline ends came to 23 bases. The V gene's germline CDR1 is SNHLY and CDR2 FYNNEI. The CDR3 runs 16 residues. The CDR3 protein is CASSDPLRGGRETQHF. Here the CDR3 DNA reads TGTGCCAGCAGTGACCCCCTCAGGGGAGGAAGGGAGACCCAGCATTTT.

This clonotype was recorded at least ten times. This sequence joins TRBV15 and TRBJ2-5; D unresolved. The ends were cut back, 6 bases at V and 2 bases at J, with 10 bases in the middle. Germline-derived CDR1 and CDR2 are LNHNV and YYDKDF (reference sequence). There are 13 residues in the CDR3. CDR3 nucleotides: TGTGCCACCAGTTCCGGTCGGCAAGAGACCCAGTACTTC. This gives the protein CATSSGRQETQYF.

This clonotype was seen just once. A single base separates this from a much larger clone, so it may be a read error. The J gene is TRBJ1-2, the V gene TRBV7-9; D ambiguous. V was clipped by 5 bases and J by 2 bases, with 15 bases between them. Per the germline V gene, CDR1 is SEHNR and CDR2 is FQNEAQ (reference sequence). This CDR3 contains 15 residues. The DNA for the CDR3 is TGTGCCAGCAGCCCCTTCGCGGCGGTGAACTATGGCTACACCTTC. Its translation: CASSPFAAVNYGYTF.

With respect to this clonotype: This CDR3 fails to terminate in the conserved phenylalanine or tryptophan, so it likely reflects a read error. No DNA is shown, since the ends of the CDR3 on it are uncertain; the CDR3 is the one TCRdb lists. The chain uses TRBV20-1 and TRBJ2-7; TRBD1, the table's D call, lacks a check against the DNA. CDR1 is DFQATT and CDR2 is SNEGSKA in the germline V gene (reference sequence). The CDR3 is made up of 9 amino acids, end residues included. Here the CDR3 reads CSAEREWDT.

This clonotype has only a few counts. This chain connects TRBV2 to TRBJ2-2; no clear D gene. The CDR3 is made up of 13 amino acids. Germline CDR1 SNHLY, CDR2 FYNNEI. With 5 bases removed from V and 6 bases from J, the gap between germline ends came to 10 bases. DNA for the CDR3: TGTGCCAGCAGTACAGCAACCTCCGGGGAGCTGTTTTTT. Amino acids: CASSTATSGELFF.

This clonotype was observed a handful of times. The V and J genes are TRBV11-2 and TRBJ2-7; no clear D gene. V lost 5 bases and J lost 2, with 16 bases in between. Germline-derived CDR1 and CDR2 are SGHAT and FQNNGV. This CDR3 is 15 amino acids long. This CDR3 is CASSQGPDGPYEQYF. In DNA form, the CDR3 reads TGTGCCAGCAGCCAAGGTCCGGACGGACCCTACGAGCAGTACTTC.

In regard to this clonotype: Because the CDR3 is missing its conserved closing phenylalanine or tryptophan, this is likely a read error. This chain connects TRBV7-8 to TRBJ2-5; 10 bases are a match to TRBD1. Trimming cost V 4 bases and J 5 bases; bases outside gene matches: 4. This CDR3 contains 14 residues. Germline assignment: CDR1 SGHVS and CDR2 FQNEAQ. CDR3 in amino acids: CASSWDRGGETQYL. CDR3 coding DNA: TGTGCCAGCAGCTGGGACAGGGGTGGCGAGACCCAGTACCTC.

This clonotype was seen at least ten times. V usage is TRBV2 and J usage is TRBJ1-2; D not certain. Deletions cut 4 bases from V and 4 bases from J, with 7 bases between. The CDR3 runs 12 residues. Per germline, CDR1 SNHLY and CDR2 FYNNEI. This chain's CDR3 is CASSGQAYGYTF. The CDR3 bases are TGTGCCAGCAGTGGCCAGGCCTATGGCTACACCTTC.

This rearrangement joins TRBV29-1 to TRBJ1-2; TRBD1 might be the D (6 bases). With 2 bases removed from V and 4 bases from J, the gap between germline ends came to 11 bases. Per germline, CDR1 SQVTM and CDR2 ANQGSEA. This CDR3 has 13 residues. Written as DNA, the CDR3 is TGCAGCGTTGAAAGGTCACAGGGCTATGGCTACACCTTC. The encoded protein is CSVERSQGYGYTF.

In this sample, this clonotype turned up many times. The DNA of the CDR3 is TGTGCCAGCAGCTTAGTCGAGACAGAAGGCTACACCTTC. This codes for CASSLVETEGYTF. The chain recombines TRBV7-9 with TRBJ1-2; TRBD1 might be the D (5 bases). The CDR3 length is 13 residues. CDR1 is SEHNR and CDR2 is FQNEAQ in the germline V gene (reference sequence). With 1 base removed from V and 8 bases from J, the gap between germline ends came to 11 bases.

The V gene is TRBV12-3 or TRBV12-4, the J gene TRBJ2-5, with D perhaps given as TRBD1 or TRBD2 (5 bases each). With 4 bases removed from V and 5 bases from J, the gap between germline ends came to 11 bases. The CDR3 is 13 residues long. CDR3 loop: CASSSQEGETQYF. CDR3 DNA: TGTGCCAGCAGTTCTCAAGAGGGGGAGACCCAGTACTTC.

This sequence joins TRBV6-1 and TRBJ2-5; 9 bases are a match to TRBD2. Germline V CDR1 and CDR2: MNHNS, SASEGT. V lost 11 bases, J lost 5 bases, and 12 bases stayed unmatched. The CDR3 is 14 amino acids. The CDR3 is CAGNLAGLEETQYF. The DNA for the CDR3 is TGTGCCGGCAATCTAGCGGGGTTAGAGGAGACCCAGTACTTC.